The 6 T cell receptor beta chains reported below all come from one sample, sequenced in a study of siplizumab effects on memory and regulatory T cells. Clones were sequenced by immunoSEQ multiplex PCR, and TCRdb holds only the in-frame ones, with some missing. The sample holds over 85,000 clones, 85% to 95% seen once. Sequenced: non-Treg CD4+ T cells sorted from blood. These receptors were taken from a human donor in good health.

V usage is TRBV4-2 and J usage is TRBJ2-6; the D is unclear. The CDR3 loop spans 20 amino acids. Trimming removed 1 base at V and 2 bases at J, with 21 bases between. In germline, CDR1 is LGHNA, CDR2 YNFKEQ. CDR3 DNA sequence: TGTGCCAGCAGCCAAGTCCGGTCAGGCCCACCGGCCCCTGGGGCCAACGTCCTGACTTTC. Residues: CASSQVRSGPPAPGANVLTF.

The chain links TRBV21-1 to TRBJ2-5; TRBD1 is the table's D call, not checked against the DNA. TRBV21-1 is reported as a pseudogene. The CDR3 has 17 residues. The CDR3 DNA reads TGTGCCAGCAGCAAAGTTAGGGACAGGACTCGACAAGAGACCCAGTACTTC. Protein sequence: CASSKVRDRTRQETQYF.

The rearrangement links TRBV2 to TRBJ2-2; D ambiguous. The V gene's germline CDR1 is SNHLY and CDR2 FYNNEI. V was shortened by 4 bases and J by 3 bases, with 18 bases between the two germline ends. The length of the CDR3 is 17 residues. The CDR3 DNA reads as TGTGCCAGCAGTGTGTGGCTCAATAGTCGAGACACCGGGGAGCTGTTTTTT. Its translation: CASSVWLNSRDTGELFF. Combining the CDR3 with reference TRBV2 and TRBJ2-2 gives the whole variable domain EPEVTQTPSHQVTQMGQEVILRCVPISNHLYFYWYRQILGQKVEFLVSFYNNEISEKSEIFDDQFSVERPDGSNFTLKIRSTKLEDSAMYFCASSVWLNSRDTGELFFGEGSRLTVL.

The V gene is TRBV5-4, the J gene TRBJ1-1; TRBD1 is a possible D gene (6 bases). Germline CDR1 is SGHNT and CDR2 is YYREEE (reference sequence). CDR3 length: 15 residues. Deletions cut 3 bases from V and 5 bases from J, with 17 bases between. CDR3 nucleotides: TGTGCCAGCAGCTCGGCCGCAGGGGATAGTACTGAAGCTTTCTTT. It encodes CASSSAAGDSTEAFF.

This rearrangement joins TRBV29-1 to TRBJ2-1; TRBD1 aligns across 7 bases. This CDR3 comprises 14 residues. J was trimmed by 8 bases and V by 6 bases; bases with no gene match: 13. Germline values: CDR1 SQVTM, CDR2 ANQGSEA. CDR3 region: CSVADRVKGDEQFF. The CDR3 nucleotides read TGCAGCGTGGCTGACAGGGTCAAGGGCGATGAGCAGTTCTTC.

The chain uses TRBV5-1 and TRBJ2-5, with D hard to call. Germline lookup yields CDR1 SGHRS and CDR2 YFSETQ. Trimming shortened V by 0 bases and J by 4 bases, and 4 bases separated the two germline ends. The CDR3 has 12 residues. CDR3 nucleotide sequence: TGCGCCAGCAGCTTGGGGCTAGAGACCCAGTACTTC. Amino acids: CASSLGLETQYF.